Listed below are T cell receptor beta chains from one sample, sequenced in a study of T cells in Graves' hyperthyroidism and ophthalmopathy. TCRdb redid the calling of the multiplex PCR reads with MiXCR, one entry per CDR3 protein. In the table there are approximately 710,000 distinct CDR3 sequences, about 18% of which are singletons. Sample: blood. The receptors come from a man in his forties or fifties with Graves' hyperthyroidism. The CDR3 runs from the conserved cysteine through the conserved F or W. Fields, in order: CDR3 protein, CDR3 DNA, J gene, clone size, D gene, V gene. A D gene is named only where the DNA matches it firmly. For some rows the clone size is stated as once, few or many, or as a class when expanded; others skip it.

CASSPRGQGDSPLHF TGTGCCAGCAGTCCCCGGGGACAGGGGGATTCACCCCTCCACTTT TRBJ1-6 many TRBD1 TRBV27
CASSSTSGTSVYNEQFF TGTGCCAGCAGCTCTACCTCCGGGACTAGCGTTTACAATGAGCAGTTCTTC TRBJ2-1 many TRBD2 TRBV7-6
CASSLGGHMNTEAFF TGTGCCAGCAGCTTAGGAGGACATATGAACACTGAAGCTTTCTTT TRBJ1-1 many NA TRBV13
CASSRLIAGGRNEQFF TGTGCCAGCAGCCGACTCATAGCGGGAGGTCGCAATGAGCAGTTCTTC TRBJ2-1 NA TRBD2 TRBV11-2
CASSTGTSGRALHNEQFF TGTGCCAGCAGCACCGGGACTAGCGGGAGGGCTTTACACAATGAGCAGTTCTTC TRBJ2-1 many TRBD2 TRBV11-3
CASSLAVRASGSHHTGELFF TGTGCCAGCAGCTTAGCCGTAAGGGCTAGCGGGAGTCATCACACCGGGGAGCTGTTTTTT TRBJ2-2 NA TRBD2 TRBV7-6
CASRDRGPPNEKLFF TGTGCCAGCCGGGACAGGGGGCCCCCTAATGAAAAACTGTTTTTT TRBJ1-4 NA TRBD1 TRBV18
CASSLIGDSKDTQYF TGCGCCAGCAGCTTGATTGGGGACTCGAAAGATACGCAGTATTTT TRBJ2-3 many NA TRBV5-1
CATSDAGLGNEKLFF TGTGCCACCAGTGATGCAGGGCTGGGTAATGAAAAACTGTTTTTT TRBJ1-4 NA NA TRBV24-1
CASSPGTGLGNEQFF TGTGCCAGCAGCCCCGGGACAGGGTTGGGCAATGAGCAGTTCTTC TRBJ2-1 NA TRBD1 TRBV9
CSARDLVNTGELFF TGCAGTGCTAGAGATCTGGTTAACACCGGGGAGCTGTTTTTT TRBJ2-2 NA NA TRBV20-1
CASSPDRGTNYGYTF TGTGCCAGCAGTCCGGACAGGGGGACTAACTATGGCTACACCTTC TRBJ1-2 many TRBD1 TRBV28
CSARDPRTYEQYF TGCAGTGCTAGAGATCCCCGAACCTACGAGCAGTACTTC TRBJ2-7 few NA TRBV20-1
CSAFPGGRGANVLTF TGCAGTGCTTTCCCAGGGGGCAGAGGGGCCAACGTCCTGACTTTC TRBJ2-6 few TRBD1 TRBV20-1
CASSPPAGARMNTEAFF TGTGCCAGCTCACCACCAGCAGGGGCTCGTATGAACACTGAAGCTTTCTTT TRBJ1-1 many NA TRBV18
CASSAVKGIGEQYF TGTGCCAGCAGCGCCGTTAAGGGCATTGGCGAGCAGTACTTC TRBJ2-7 many NA TRBV11-2
CASSSTSGSGVADTQYF TGTGCCAGTAGTTCGACTAGCGGGAGTGGCGTCGCAGATACGCAGTATTTT TRBJ2-3 few TRBD2 TRBV19
CASSPRWNTEAFF TGTGCCAGTAGTCCCCGTTGGAACACTGAAGCTTTCTTT TRBJ1-1 few NA TRBV19
CASSIFGSPVDTEAFF TGTGCCAGTAGTATCTTTGGCAGCCCGGTGGACACTGAAGCTTTCTTT TRBJ1-1 few NA TRBV19
CASSFSEQGPREQYF TGTGCCAGCAGTTTCTCGGAGCAGGGGCCTCGCGAGCAGTACTTC TRBJ2-7 few NA TRBV27
CASSAPGGTLNEQFF TGTGCCAGCAGCGCCCCAGGGGGAACGCTAAATGAGCAGTTCTTC TRBJ2-1 NA TRBD1 TRBV9
CAIRLGTGELFF TGTGCCATCAGACTGGGCACCGGGGAGCTGTTTTTT TRBJ2-2 NA NA TRBV10-3
CASSPGGGRQAEQYF TGTGCCAGCTCTCCCGGGGGGGGGAGACAGGCCGAGCAGTACTTC TRBJ2-7 NA TRBD2 TRBV3-1
CSATDTSSNEQFF TGCAGTGCTACGGACACTAGCAGCAATGAGCAGTTCTTC TRBJ2-1 NA NA TRBV20-1
CASSLGLAGLYNEQFF TGTGCCAGCAGCCTAGGACTAGCGGGGCTATACAATGAGCAGTTCTTC TRBJ2-1 NA TRBD2 TRBV3-1
CASSPLFGSEQTQYF TGTGCCAGCAGCCCCCTATTCGGGAGTGAACAGACCCAGTACTTC TRBJ2-5 NA NA TRBV7-9
CSVEDRGGAGGYTF TGCAGCGTTGAAGATAGAGGAGGGGCCGGTGGCTACACCTTC TRBJ1-2 many NA TRBV29-1
CASSELQLAGGKQYF TGTGCCAGCAGCGAATTACAACTAGCGGGAGGGAAGCAGTACTTC TRBJ2-7 many TRBD2 TRBV7-2
CASITYREVNEKLFF TGTGCCAGCATCACCTACAGGGAAGTAAATGAAAAACTGTTTTTT TRBJ1-4 many NA TRBV2
CSARDGYRGGNYGYTF TGCAGTGCTAGAGATGGCTACAGGGGGGGTAACTATGGCTACACCTTC TRBJ1-2 NA TRBD1 TRBV20-1
CASSVVSGGTSGRANEQFF TGTGCCAGCAGCGTAGTATCCGGGGGCACTAGCGGGAGGGCCAATGAGCAGTTCTTC TRBJ2-1 NA TRBD2 TRBV9
CASRKRLGQFDEQFF TGTGCCAGCAGGAAAAGGTTGGGTCAGTTCGATGAGCAGTTCTTC TRBJ2-1 NA NA TRBV7-9
CASSPNPGGYEQYF TGTGCCAGCTCACCAAATCCAGGGGGGTACGAGCAGTACTTC TRBJ2-7 NA NA TRBV18